This T cell receptor (beta chain) emerged from a study of blood T cell repertoires in COVID-19. Study overall: Nucleic acid was either cDNA or gDNA, and it came from T cells, B-cell-depleted T cells, or PBMCs.

Here immunoSEQ multiplex PCR was the method, and the copy in TCRdb shows in-frame clones only, minus some. Among some 460,000 clones listed, approximately 90% were seen once. The study recruited people aged about 18 to 89 years across 24 US areas. The CDR3 is 13 amino acids. From germline, CDR1 is DFQATT and CDR2 SNEGSKA (reference sequence). V gave up 4 bases and J gave up 5 bases; unmatched junction bases: 5. The receptor was isolated from a young woman who had recovered from COVID-19. This sequence joins TRBV20-1 and TRBJ1-5; 7 positions match TRBD1. The sequenced sample consisted of PBMCs or T cells enriched from blood (not recorded which). Written as DNA, the CDR3 is TGCAGTGCTAATGACAGGGTACATCAGCCCCAGCATTTT. Encoded protein: CSANDRVHQPQHF.